Listed here are 24 T cell receptor beta chains from one sample, sequenced in a study of T-cell reconstitution after alpha-beta-depleted transplantation in children. A TCRbeta library incorporating unique molecular identifiers was prepared. One entry per CDR3 protein results from TCRdb running MiXCR on the PCR reads. Here the sample spans about 490,000 distinct CDR3 sequences, 10% to 13% being singletons. This specimen was PBMCs, taken before TCRalphabeta/CD19-depleted stem cell transplant. The receptors shown here come from a child aged 2-15 years with inherited bone marrow failure, due to receive a stem cell transplant.

This clonotype turned up a few times. The chain uses TRBV9 and TRBJ2-2, with D possibly matching TRBD1 (6 bases). CDR1 and CDR2 from the germline V gene are SGDLS and YYNGEE. The V gene lost 4 bases and the J gene lost 1 base, with 17 bases spanning the gap. This CDR3 spans 17 amino acids. The CDR3 nucleotides are TGTGCCAGCAGCCCGCGCAGGGGCAGGCTGAACACCGGGGAGCTGTTTTTT. It yields the protein CASSPRRGRLNTGELFF.

This clonotype has a count of ten or more. The chain is built from TRBV7-9 and TRBJ2-1, with a possible D match to TRBD1 (5 bases). V was shortened by 1 base and J by 10 bases, with 11 bases between the two germline ends. Looked up from germline, CDR1 is SEHNR and CDR2 is FQNEAQ (reference sequence). The CDR3 covers 13 residues. The CDR3 DNA reads TGTGCCAGCAGCTTAGGGTATGGGGCGGAGCAGTTCTTC. Translation: CASSLGYGAEQFF.

J is TRBJ2-5 and V is TRBV18, with D perhaps TRBD2 (5 bases). The CDR3 contains 17 residues. V was pared by 1 base and J by 4 bases, with 19 bases between. The V gene's germline CDR1 is KGHSH and CDR2 LQKENI. The CDR3 loop reads CASSPRDGLAGIETQYF. The CDR3 bases are TGTGCCAGCTCACCACGTGACGGCCTGGCGGGCATAGAGACCCAGTACTTC.

This clonotype was seen many times. This chain uses TRBV12-3 or TRBV12-4 with TRBJ2-7, with TRBD2 identical over 11 bases. This CDR3 region has 14 residues. V lost 7 bases, J lost 2 bases, and 4 bases stayed unmatched. The CDR3 is CASKGLAATYEQYF. Written as DNA, the CDR3 is TGTGCCAGCAAGGGACTAGCGGCAACCTACGAGCAGTACTTC.

In this sample, this clonotype turned up many times. V and J are TRBV20-1 and TRBJ1-1; 10 bases align to TRBD1. The V segment lost 3 bases and the J segment 5 bases; nucleotides outside the gene matches: 3. The CDR3 runs 13 residues. Germline CDR1 DFQATT, CDR2 SNEGSKA (reference sequence). The CDR3 is CSARTGGSTEAFF. The CDR3 DNA reads as TGCAGTGCTAGGACAGGGGGCTCAACTGAAGCTTTCTTT.

As concerns this clonotype: A much larger clonotype is one base distant, so this may be a read error. The gene calls are TRBV27 and TRBJ2-3, with D hard to call. Per the germline V gene, CDR1 is MNHEY and CDR2 is SMNVEV (reference sequence). The CDR3 sequence is 13 residues long. V was trimmed by 5 bases and J by 6 bases, leaving 12 bases between them. CDR3 in amino acids: CASSTSLYDTQYF. The DNA of the CDR3 is TGTGCCAGCAGTACGAGCTTGTACGATACGCAGTATTTT.

The chain carries TRBV2 and TRBJ2-5; D possibly corresponds to TRBD2 (5 bases). V gave up 4 bases and J gave up 5 bases, with 11 bases separating them. This CDR3 is built from 13 residues. The germline CDR1 and CDR2 sequences are SNHLY and FYNNEI. The CDR3 bases are TGTGCCAGCAGTGTACTAGAGCCGGAGACCCAGTACTTC. Amino acid sequence: CASSVLEPETQYF.

This chain's CDR3 is CAWSFSGANVLTF. The CDR3 region has the DNA TGTGCCTGGAGTTTCTCTGGGGCCAACGTCCTGACTTTC. V and J are TRBV30 and TRBJ2-6; D gene uncertain. Germline CDR1 and CDR2: GTSNPN and SVGIG (reference sequence). The germline V and J ends were trimmed by 2 bases and 0 bases, with 2 bases remaining between them. This CDR3 has 13 amino acids. The full variable domain, in which reference TRBV30 and TRBJ2-6 provide the parts outside the CDR3, is SQTIHQWPATLVQPVGSPLSLECTVEGTSNPNLYWYRQAAGRGLQLLFYSVGIGQISSEVPQNLSASRPQDRQFILSSKKLLLSDSGFYLCAWSFSGANVLTFGAGSRLTVL.

The DNA of the CDR3 is TGCAGTGCTAGAGACGGAGAGGGCTCCTACGAGCAGTACTTC. It encodes CSARDGEGSYEQYF. The V and J genes are TRBV20-1 and TRBJ2-7; tentative D call: TRBD2 (5 bases). The ends were cut back, 0 bases at V and 0 bases at J, with 9 bases in the middle. This CDR3 region has 14 residues. CDR1 and CDR2 from the germline V gene are DFQATT and SNEGSKA (reference sequence).

The chain has TRBV29-1 and TRBJ2-7; TRBD2 matches at 8 bases. With 5 bases clipped from V and 5 bases from J, the junction kept 2 bases outside the gene matches. The CDR3 length is 11 residues. From germline, CDR1 is SQVTM and CDR2 ANQGSEA. CDR3: CSVTGGDEQYF. The CDR3 DNA reads as TGCAGCGTTACGGGGGGGGACGAGCAGTACTTC.

This clonotype showed up many times. The rearrangement joins TRBV7-9 to TRBJ2-7, with TRBD1 matching over 10 bases. This CDR3 region has 15 residues. The junction had 4 bases not matched to a gene; V was cut back by 1 base and J by 4 bases. Germline V lookup: CDR1 SEHNR, CDR2 FQNEAQ (reference sequence). The chain's CDR3 is CASSLVGQGSYEQYF. The CDR3 DNA reads as TGTGCCAGCAGCTTAGTGGGACAGGGGTCGTACGAGCAGTACTTC.

V is TRBV27 and J is TRBJ2-5; no reliable D call. Germline values: CDR1 MNHEY, CDR2 SMNVEV (reference sequence). Trimming removed 0 bases from V and 1 base from J, with 9 bases in between. The CDR3 is made up of 15 amino acids. For the CDR3, the DNA is TGTGCCAGCAGTTTATCGTGGAACAGCCAAGAGACCCAGTACTTC. Translation: CASSLSWNSQETQYF.

The gene calls are TRBV27 and TRBJ2-1, with 8 bases identical to TRBD1. J gave up 7 bases and V 2 bases, and 4 bases lay outside the gene matches. CDR3 length: 14 amino acids. Looked up from germline, CDR1 is MNHEY and CDR2 is SMNVEV (reference sequence). The CDR3, as DNA: TGTGCCAGCAGTTTACACACAGGGGGGAATGAGCAGTTCTTC. As protein: CASSLHTGGNEQFF.

This clonotype has ten or more counts. The V and J genes are TRBV28 and TRBJ2-4; weak D call: TRBD1 (6 bases). This CDR3 comprises 17 residues. Germline values: CDR1 MDHEN, CDR2 SYDVKM. V lost 4 bases and J 0 bases, leaving 16 bases between the germline ends. CDR3 coding DNA: TGTGCCAGCAGTTCGCCAGGGGACAACCTAGCCAAAAACATTCAGTACTTC. The encoded protein is CASSSPGDNLAKNIQYF.

This clonotype was recorded at least ten times. CDR3 DNA: TGTGCCAGCAGCCCACAACCTGGGGGTCGGGAGACCCAGTACTTC. It translates to CASSPQPGGRETQYF. This chain links TRBV7-2 with TRBJ2-5; D assignment may be TRBD1 or TRBD2 (5 bases each). The CDR3 runs 15 residues. Germline V gene sequence: CDR1 SGHTA, CDR2 FQGNSA. Trimming took off 5 bases at V and 5 bases at J, with 18 bases between the two ends.

This clonotype was counted between two and nine times. This chain uses TRBV29-1 with TRBJ2-7; a weak D match, TRBD1 (5 bases). The V and J ends lost 4 bases and 6 bases respectively, with 16 bases between them. The CDR3 totals 13 residues. The V gene's germline CDR1 is SQVTM and CDR2 ANQGSEA. CDR3 residues: CSVVLDTPLEQYF. The DNA for the CDR3 is TGCAGCGTTGTTTTGGACACCCCACTCGAGCAGTACTTC.

This clonotype was counted between two and nine times. The chain combines TRBV6-1 with TRBJ2-7; 12 bases agree with TRBD2. This CDR3 is built from 18 residues. Trimming at V came to 6 bases and at J to 7 bases, leaving 19 bases not matched to a gene. CDR1 and CDR2 from the germline V gene are MNHNS and SASEGT. CDR3 in DNA: TGTGCCAGCAGCCCCAATGCCTTCAGACTAGCGGGAGAGGTGGAGCAGTACTTC. Translation: CASSPNAFRLAGEVEQYF.

This clonotype was counted at least ten times. The V and J genes are TRBV12-3 or TRBV12-4 and TRBJ2-7; 9 bases fit TRBD1. The CDR3 has 15 residues. V shed 6 bases and J 7 bases; nucleotides not matched to a gene: 13. The CDR3 sequence: CASRTSGTGNREQYF. DNA for the CDR3: TGTGCCAGCAGGACCTCCGGGACAGGGAATCGGGAGCAGTACTTC.

There are many counts of this clonotype. CDR3 region: CASSHRTVPAGELFF. CDR3 bases: TGCGCCAGCAGCCACCGGACAGTGCCTGCCGGGGAGCTGTTTTTT. This chain joins TRBV4-3 and TRBJ2-2; tentatively, D is TRBD1 (6 bases). The V and J ends lost 3 bases and 6 bases respectively, with 14 bases between them. The CDR3 runs 15 residues. Germline values: CDR1 LGHNA, CDR2 YSLEER.

Ten or more counts support this clonotype. The chain combines TRBV6-5 with TRBJ1-5; no firm D call. Germline-derived CDR1 and CDR2 are MNHEY and SVGAGI. The CDR3 contains 14 residues. V was trimmed by 0 bases and J by 4 bases, leaving 7 bases between them. CDR3 loop: CASSYSGINQPQHF. The CDR3 bases are TGTGCCAGCAGTTACTCCGGCATTAATCAGCCCCAGCATTTT.

This clonotype was seen repeatedly, ten times or more. The chain couples TRBV7-9 to TRBJ2-7; 7 nucleotides match TRBD2. This CDR3 has 16 amino acids. V lost 4 bases to trimming and J lost 3 bases; unmatched junction nucleotides: 12. Germline assignment: CDR1 SEHNR and CDR2 FQNEAQ (reference sequence). The CDR3 region has the DNA TGTGCCAGCAGCTCCGTCGGCAGCGGGATCCACTACGAGCAGTACTTC. Protein: CASSSVGSGIHYEQYF.

This clonotype was picked up many times. This chain connects TRBV7-9 to TRBJ2-7; 8 nucleotides agree with TRBD1. Trimming at V came to 5 bases and at J to 0 bases, leaving 9 bases not matched to a gene. This CDR3 contains 16 residues. Germline CDR1 and CDR2: SEHNR and FQNEAQ (reference sequence). CDR3 sequence reads: CASSPGQGFSSYEQYF. CDR3 DNA sequence: TGTGCCAGCAGCCCAGGACAGGGATTCAGCTCCTACGAGCAGTACTTC.

CDR3 sequence (DNA): TGCGCCAGCAGCCCCGGACTAGCGGGGGCGCAGCGCACCGGGGAGCTGTTTTTT. As protein: CASSPGLAGAQRTGELFF. The J gene is TRBJ2-2, the V gene TRBV5-1; TRBD2 agrees at 13 bases. Germline loops: CDR1 SGHRS, CDR2 YFSETQ. Trimming removed 4 bases from V and 4 bases from J; junction bases left unmatched: 10. CDR3 length: 18 amino acids.

This clonotype was counted ten times or more. The rearrangement links TRBV28 to TRBJ2-5, with 7 bases matching TRBD1. The V and J ends lost 11 bases and 3 bases, in that order; junction bases with no gene match: 12. The length of the CDR3 is 14 residues. In germline, CDR1 is MDHEN, CDR2 SYDVKM. The CDR3 DNA follows: TGTGCCGCGAGCCCCTCAGGACAGGAAGAGACCCAGTACTTC. This codes for CAASPSGQEETQYF.